This T cell receptor (beta chain) derives from a study of cytomegalovirus exposure and HLA in healthy donors. Study summary: The 130 or so validation repertoires used a platform that matched the one used for the roughly 700 first-cohort repertoires, as a later analysis reported.

V dropped 2 bases and J dropped 7 bases, with 10 bases sitting between them. The CDR3 consists of 13 residues. Germline V lookup: CDR1 SGHDT, CDR2 YYEEEE. For this clone: This sample also contains other DNA sequences that code for the same CDR3.

TCRdb's table, derived via immunoSEQ multiplex PCR, lists solely in-frame clones and lacks some. This sample carries some 340,000 clones, 87% of them seen once, and the ten largest clones take more than 0.9%. The chain combines TRBV5-6 with TRBJ2-1; a weak D match, TRBD2 (6 bases). The receptor was derived from a woman aged 30 to 39 in good health and CMV-seropositive. Input material: PBMCs. In nucleotides, the CDR3 is TGTGCCAGCAGCTTAGTAGGGAGGAATGAGCAGTTCTTC. Its protein is CASSLVGRNEQFF.